This T cell receptor beta chain is from a study of blood T cell repertoires in COVID-19. Study-level background: Samples representing acute and convalescent COVID-19 were sourced from the United States, Italy and Spain. Nucleic acid was either cDNA or gDNA, and it came from T cells, B-cell-depleted T cells, or PBMCs.

Authors' data handling: Amplification from reference gene primers served as the basis for estimated nucleated cell counts. TCRdb's copy holds only in-frame clones and misses some; the assay was immunoSEQ multiplex PCR. V and J calls plus clone size are reproduced from that table; the DNA served to infer D and trimming. The table records 40,000 to 55,000 clones, more than 75% of them present only once. Trimming removed 0 bases from V and 1 base from J, with 16 bases in between. Per the germline V gene, CDR1 is KGHSH and CDR2 is LQKENI. This CDR3 comprises 17 residues. The origin of this receptor is a man in his sixties or seventies with acute or convalescent COVID-19. Sequencing used peripheral blood. The V gene is TRBV18, the J gene TRBJ2-7; weak D call: TRBD2 (5 bases). The CDR3 coding sequence is TGTGCCAGCTCACCACCTTCGCAGCGGAGATGGTCCTACGAGCAGTACTTC. Translated, it gives CASSPPSQRRWSYEQYF.